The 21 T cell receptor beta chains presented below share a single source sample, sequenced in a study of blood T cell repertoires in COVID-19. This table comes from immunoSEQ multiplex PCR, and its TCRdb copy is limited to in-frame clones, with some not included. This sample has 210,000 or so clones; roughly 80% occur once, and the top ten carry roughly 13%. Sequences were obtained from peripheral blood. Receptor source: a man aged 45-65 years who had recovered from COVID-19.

CDR3: CASSLDNTSGYEQYF. In DNA, the CDR3 is TGTGCCAGCAGCTTGGACAATACTAGCGGCTACGAGCAGTACTTC. The chain carries TRBV7-2 and TRBJ2-7; 8 bases are a match to TRBD2. Looked up from germline, CDR1 is SGHTA and CDR2 is FQGNSA. Trimming cost V 3 bases and J 3 bases; bases outside gene matches: 7. There are 15 residues in the CDR3.

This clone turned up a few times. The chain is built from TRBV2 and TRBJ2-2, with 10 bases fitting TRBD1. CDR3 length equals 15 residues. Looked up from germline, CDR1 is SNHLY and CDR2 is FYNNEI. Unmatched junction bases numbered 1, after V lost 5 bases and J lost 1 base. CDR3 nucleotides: TGTGCCAGCAGTCGGGACAGGGGGAACACCGGGGAGCTGTTTTTT. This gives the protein CASSRDRGNTGELFF.

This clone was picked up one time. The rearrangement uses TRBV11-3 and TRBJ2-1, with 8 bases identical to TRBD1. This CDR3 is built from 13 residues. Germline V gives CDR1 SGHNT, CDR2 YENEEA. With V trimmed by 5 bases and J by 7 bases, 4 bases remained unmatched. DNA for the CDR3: TGTGCCAGCAGCCGACAGGGGTGGAATGAGCAGTTCTTC. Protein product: CASSRQGWNEQFF.

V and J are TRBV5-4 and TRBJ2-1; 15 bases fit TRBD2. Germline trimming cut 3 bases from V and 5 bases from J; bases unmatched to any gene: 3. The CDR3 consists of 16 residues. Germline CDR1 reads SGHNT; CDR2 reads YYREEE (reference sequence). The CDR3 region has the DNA TGTGCCAGCAGCTGGGGACTAGCGGGGGGAAACAATGAGCAGTTCTTC. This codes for CASSWGLAGGNNEQFF.

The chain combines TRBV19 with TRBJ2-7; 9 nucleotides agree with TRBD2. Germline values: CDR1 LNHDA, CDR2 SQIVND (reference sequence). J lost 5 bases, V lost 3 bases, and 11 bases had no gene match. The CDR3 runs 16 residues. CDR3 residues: CASSISPSGISHEQYF. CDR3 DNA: TGTGCCAGTAGTATCTCGCCTAGCGGGATATCCCACGAGCAGTACTTC. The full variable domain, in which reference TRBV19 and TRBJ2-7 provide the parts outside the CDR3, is DGGITQSPKYLFRKEGQNVTLSCEQNLNHDAMYWYRQDPGQGLRLIYYSQIVNDFQKGDIAEGYSVSREKKESFPLTVTSAQKNPTAFYLCASSISPSGISHEQYFGPGTRLTVT.

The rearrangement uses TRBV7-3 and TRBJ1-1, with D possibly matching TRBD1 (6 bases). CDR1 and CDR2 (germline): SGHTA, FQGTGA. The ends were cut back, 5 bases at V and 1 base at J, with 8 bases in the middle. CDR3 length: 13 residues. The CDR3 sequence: CASSLRGNTEAFF. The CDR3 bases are TGTGCCAGCAGCCTCAGGGGGAACACTGAAGCTTTCTTT.

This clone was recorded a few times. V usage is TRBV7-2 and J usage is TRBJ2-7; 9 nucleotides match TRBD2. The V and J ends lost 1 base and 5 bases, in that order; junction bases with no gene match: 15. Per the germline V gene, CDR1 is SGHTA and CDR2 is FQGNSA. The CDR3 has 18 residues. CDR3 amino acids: CASSLVVSGSLALHEQYF. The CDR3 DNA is TGTGCCAGCAGCTTAGTGGTTAGCGGGAGTTTAGCTCTGCACGAGCAGTACTTC.

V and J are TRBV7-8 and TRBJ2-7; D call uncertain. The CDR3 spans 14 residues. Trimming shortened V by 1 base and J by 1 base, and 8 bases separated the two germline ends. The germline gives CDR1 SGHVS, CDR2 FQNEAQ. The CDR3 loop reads CASSLVGRSYEQYF. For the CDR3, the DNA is TGTGCCAGCAGCTTAGTGGGCCGTTCCTACGAGCAGTACTTC.

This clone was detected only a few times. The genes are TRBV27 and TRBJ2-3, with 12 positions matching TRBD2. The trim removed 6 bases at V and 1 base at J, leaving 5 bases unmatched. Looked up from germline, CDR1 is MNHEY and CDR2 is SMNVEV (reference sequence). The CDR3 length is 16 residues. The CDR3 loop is CASSWTSGVGTDTQYF. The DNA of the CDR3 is TGTGCCAGCAGCTGGACTAGCGGGGTGGGCACAGATACGCAGTATTTT.

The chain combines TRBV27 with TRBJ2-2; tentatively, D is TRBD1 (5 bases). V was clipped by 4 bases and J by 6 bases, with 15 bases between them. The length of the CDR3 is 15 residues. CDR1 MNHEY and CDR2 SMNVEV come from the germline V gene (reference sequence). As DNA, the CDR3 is TGTGCCAGCAGTTCGTCCAGGGTGACCGCCGGGGAGCTGTTTTTT. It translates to CASSSSRVTAGELFF.

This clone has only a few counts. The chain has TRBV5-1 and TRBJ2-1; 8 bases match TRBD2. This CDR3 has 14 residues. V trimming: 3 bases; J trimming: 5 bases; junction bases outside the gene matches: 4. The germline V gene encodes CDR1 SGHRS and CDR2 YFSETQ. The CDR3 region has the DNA TGCGCCAGCAGCTGGGGGACTAGAAACAATGAGCAGTTCTTC. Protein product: CASSWGTRNNEQFF.

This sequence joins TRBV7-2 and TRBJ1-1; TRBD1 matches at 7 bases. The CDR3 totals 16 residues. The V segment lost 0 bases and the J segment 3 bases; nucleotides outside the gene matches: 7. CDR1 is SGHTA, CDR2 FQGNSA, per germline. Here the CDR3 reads CASSLAAQGVDTEAFF. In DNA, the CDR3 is TGTGCCAGCAGCTTAGCCGCTCAGGGGGTGGACACTGAAGCTTTCTTT.

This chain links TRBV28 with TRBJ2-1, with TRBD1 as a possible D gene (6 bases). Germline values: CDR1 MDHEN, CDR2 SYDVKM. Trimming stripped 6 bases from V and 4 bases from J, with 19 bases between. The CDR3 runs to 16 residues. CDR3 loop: CASSSQGSPLYNEQFF. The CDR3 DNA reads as TGTGCCAGCAGCTCGCAGGGGTCCCCTTTATACAATGAGCAGTTCTTC.

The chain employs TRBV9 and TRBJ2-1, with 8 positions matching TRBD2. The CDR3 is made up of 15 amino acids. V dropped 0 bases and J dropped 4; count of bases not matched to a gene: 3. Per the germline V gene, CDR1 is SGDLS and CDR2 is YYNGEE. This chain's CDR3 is CASSVDGRAYNEQFF. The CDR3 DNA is TGTGCCAGCAGCGTAGACGGGAGGGCTTACAATGAGCAGTTCTTC.

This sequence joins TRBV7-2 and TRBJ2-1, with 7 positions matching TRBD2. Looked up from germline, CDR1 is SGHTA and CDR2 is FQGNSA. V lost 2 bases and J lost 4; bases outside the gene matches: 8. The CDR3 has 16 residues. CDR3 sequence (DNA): TGTGCCAGCAGCTTATCACAAGGGAGGGGTTACAATGAGCAGTTCTTC. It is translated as CASSLSQGRGYNEQFF.

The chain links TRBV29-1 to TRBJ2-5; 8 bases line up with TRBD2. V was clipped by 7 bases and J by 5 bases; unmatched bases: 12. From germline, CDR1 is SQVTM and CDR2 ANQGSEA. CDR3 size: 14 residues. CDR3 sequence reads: CSASSGTRMETQYF. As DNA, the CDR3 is TGCAGCGCATCGTCGGGGACTAGGATGGAGACCCAGTACTTC.

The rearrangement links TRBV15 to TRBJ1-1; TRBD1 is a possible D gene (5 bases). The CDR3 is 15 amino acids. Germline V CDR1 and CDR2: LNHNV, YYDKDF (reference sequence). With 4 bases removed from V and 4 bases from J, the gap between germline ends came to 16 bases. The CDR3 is CATSNSLWQGTEAFF. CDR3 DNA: TGTGCCACCAGCAATTCCCTTTGGCAGGGCACTGAAGCTTTCTTT.

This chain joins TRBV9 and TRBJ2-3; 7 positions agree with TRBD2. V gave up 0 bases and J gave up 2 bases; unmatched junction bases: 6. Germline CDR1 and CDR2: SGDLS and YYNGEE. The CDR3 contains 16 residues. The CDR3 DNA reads TGTGCCAGCAGCGTAGCTCGCGGGAGAGTCACAGATACGCAGTATTTT. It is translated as CASSVARGRVTDTQYF.

Here the CDR3 DNA reads TGTGCCAGCAGAAACCGGGACAGAGGTGCCTACGAGCAGTACTTC. This translates into CASRNRDRGAYEQYF. The rearrangement joins TRBV28 to TRBJ2-7, with 7 bases lining up with TRBD1. Germline V lookup: CDR1 MDHEN, CDR2 SYDVKM. The CDR3 extends over 15 amino acids. The junction had 10 bases not matched to a gene; V was cut back by 6 bases and J by 2 bases. The full variable domain, its missing parts supplied by reference TRBV28 and TRBJ2-7, is DVKVTQSSRYLVKRTGEKVFLECVQDMDHENMFWYRQDPGLGLRLIYFSYDVKMKEKGDIPEGYSVSREKKERFSLILESASTNQTSMYLCASRNRDRGAYEQYFGPGTRLTVT.

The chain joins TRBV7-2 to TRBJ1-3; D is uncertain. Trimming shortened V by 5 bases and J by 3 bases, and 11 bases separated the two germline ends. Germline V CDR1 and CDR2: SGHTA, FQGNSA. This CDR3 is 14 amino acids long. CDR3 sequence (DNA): TGTGCCAGCAGCATTGGCCCACATGGAAACACCATATATTTT. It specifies CASSIGPHGNTIYF.

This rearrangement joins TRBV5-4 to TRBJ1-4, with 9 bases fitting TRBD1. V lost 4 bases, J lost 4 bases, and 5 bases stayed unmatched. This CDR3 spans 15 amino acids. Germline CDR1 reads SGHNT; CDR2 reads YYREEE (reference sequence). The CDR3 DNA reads TGTGCCAGCAGCCGAGGACAGGGGAGTAATGAAAAACTGTTTTTT. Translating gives CASSRGQGSNEKLFF.